Sequencing of this T cell receptor beta chain was carried out in a study of blood T cell repertoires in COVID-19. The overall study: The origin of the acute and convalescent COVID-19 samples was the United States, Italy and Spain.

Study processing details: The authors estimated nucleated cell counts from reference gene primer amplification. The table came from immunoSEQ multiplex PCR; TCRdb's copy has only in-frame clones and leaves some out. V and J calls and clone size are as listed in that table; D and trimming were resolved from the DNA. The sample lists approximately 150,000 clones, around 89% occurring once. The V end lost 3 bases, the J end lost 10 bases, and 21 bases lay between the germline ends. The length of the CDR3 is 15 residues. Germline CDR1 reads SNHLY; CDR2 reads FYNNEI. The material sequenced was peripheral blood. This clonotype was sampled from a man aged 45-65 years with active or convalescent COVID-19. The chain combines TRBV2 with TRBJ1-2; D is perhaps TRBD1 (5 bases). CDR3 sequence: CASSEYVVRQGDYTF. Written as DNA, the CDR3 is TGTGCCAGCAGTGAGTACGTCGTGAGGCAGGGCGACTACACCTTC.